Each of the 26 T cell receptor beta chains below was sequenced from the same sample in a study of cytomegalovirus exposure and HLA in healthy donors. The PCR ran on 60 Vbeta and 13 Jbeta primers. Generated by immunoSEQ multiplex PCR, the TCRdb table keeps only in-frame clones and is missing some. In the table there are 65,000 to 90,000 clones, approximately 75% of which are singletons. The material sequenced was PBMCs. The source of these receptors is a woman aged 40 to 50 in good health and CMV-seropositive.

The chain has TRBV19 and TRBJ1-6; D may be TRBD1 (6 bases). In germline, CDR1 is LNHDA, CDR2 SQIVND (reference sequence). V dropped 7 bases and J dropped 4 bases, with 17 bases sitting between them. This CDR3 comprises 16 residues. CDR3 amino acids: CASKGGPEGYNSPLHF. CDR3 nucleotide sequence: TGTGCCAGTAAAGGGGGACCCGAGGGTTATAATTCACCCCTCCACTTT.

This clone was picked up one time. This chain uses TRBV9 with TRBJ2-3, with TRBD2 matching 8 bases. Germline V gene data show CDR1 as SGDLS and CDR2 as YYNGEE. With V trimmed by 1 base and J by 1 base, 2 bases remained unmatched. The CDR3 sequence is 15 residues long. DNA of the CDR3: TGTGCCAGCAGCGTACCACTAGCGGGCACAGATACGCAGTATTTT. Its translation: CASSVPLAGTDTQYF.

The chain combines TRBV2 with TRBJ1-2; perhaps TRBD1 as D (5 bases). Germline V gives CDR1 SNHLY, CDR2 FYNNEI. Between the trimmed V and J ends, which lost 3 bases and 4 bases, there was a span of 15 bases. The length of the CDR3 is 15 residues. In nucleotides, the CDR3 is TGTGCCAGCAGTGAGGGGCGACAGCGCCTCTATGGCTACACCTTC. Amino acid sequence: CASSEGRQRLYGYTF.

This chain connects TRBV7-2 to TRBJ2-3; D is unresolved. Germline V CDR1 and CDR2: SGHTA, FQGNSA. With 5 bases removed from V and 0 bases from J, the gap between germline ends came to 15 bases. This CDR3 has 16 amino acids. CDR3 protein: CASSVGSRLSTDTQYF. In nucleotides, the CDR3 is TGTGCCAGCAGCGTTGGTAGTCGTCTAAGCACAGATACGCAGTATTTT. The full variable domain, in which reference TRBV7-2 and TRBJ2-3 provide the parts outside the CDR3, is GAGVSQSPSNKVTEKGKDVELRCDPISGHTALYWYRQSLGQGLEFLIYFQGNSAPDKSGLPSDRFSAERTGGSVSTLTIQRTQQEDSAVYLCASSVGSRLSTDTQYFGPGTRLTVL.

This chain joins TRBV18 and TRBJ2-2, with D maybe TRBD1 (5 bases). The CDR3 runs 13 residues. Trimming took 3 bases from V and 6 from J, leaving 8 bases between them. Germline CDR1 and CDR2: KGHSH and LQKENI. In DNA, the CDR3 is TGTGCCAGCTCACCTTTAGGGGCCGGGGAGCTGTTTTTT. This gives the protein CASSPLGAGELFF.

The rearrangement uses TRBV14 and TRBJ1-1; tentative D call: TRBD1 (6 bases). There are 18 residues in the CDR3. Germline CDR1 is SGHDN and CDR2 is FVKESK. Trimming left V 0 bases short and J 2 bases short, with 19 bases between. As DNA, the CDR3 is TGTGCCAGCAGCCAAGAGCAGGGGTGGCGGACGGTCAACACTGAAGCTTTCTTT. Its translation is CASSQEQGWRTVNTEAFF.

The chain combines TRBV27 with TRBJ2-7; 10 positions agree with TRBD2. The CDR3 is 14 residues long. With 6 bases clipped from V and 3 bases from J, the junction kept 5 bases outside the gene matches. Germline V gives CDR1 MNHEY, CDR2 SMNVEV (reference sequence). Here the CDR3 reads CASRNSGGHYEQYF. The CDR3 DNA follows: TGTGCCAGCAGGAATAGCGGGGGGCACTACGAGCAGTACTTC.

The chain is built from TRBV2 and TRBJ1-1, with D perhaps matching TRBD1 (5 bases). Germline CDR1 reads SNHLY; CDR2 reads FYNNEI. The CDR3 runs to 12 residues. V was pared by 6 bases and J by 3 bases, with 8 bases between. The CDR3, as DNA: TGTGCCAGCAGCCGGGGGGACACTGAAGCTTTCTTT. It translates to CASSRGDTEAFF. The variable domain in full, with the rest retrieved from reference TRBV2 and TRBJ1-1, is EPEVTQTPSHQVTQMGQEVILRCVPISNHLYFYWYRQILGQKVEFLVSFYNNEISEKSEIFDDQFSVERPDGSNFTLKIRSTKLEDSAMYFCASSRGDTEAFFGQGTRLTVV.

This clone was recorded only once. The chain combines TRBV7-8 with TRBJ2-7; TRBD2 matches at 13 bases. V was pared by 1 base and J by 5 bases, with 5 bases of the junction left unmatched. The CDR3 contains 16 residues. Germline values: CDR1 SGHVS, CDR2 FQNEAQ. As DNA, the CDR3 is TGTGCCAGCAGCTTAGGGACTAGCGGGGGCGGTCACGAGCAGTACTTC. Its translation is CASSLGTSGGGHEQYF.

The chain employs TRBV7-6 and TRBJ2-1, with D possibly matching TRBD1 (6 bases). The CDR3 is made up of 15 amino acids. CDR1 and CDR2 from the germline V gene are SGHVS and FNYEAQ. The V gene lost 7 bases and the J gene lost 4 bases, with 17 bases spanning the gap. The CDR3 region has the DNA TGTGCCAGCATCCCAGGGCAGGGGCTTTACAATGAGCAGTTCTTC. Translation: CASIPGQGLYNEQFF.

The chain couples TRBV6-5 to TRBJ2-1, with TRBD2 matching over 14 bases. The junction had 7 bases not matched to a gene; V was cut back by 5 bases and J by 10 bases. Per germline, CDR1 MNHEY and CDR2 SVGAGI. The CDR3 consists of 15 residues. CDR3 in DNA: TGTGCCAGCAGTAAGCCGGGACTAGCGGGGGAGGAGCAGTTCTTC. Amino acid sequence: CASSKPGLAGEEQFF.

To note about this clone: The junction departs from germline at one end; a sequencing error may be responsible. This sequence joins TRBV7-2 and TRBJ2-3, with 8 bases aligning to TRBD2. The length of the CDR3 is 13 residues. Per the germline V gene, CDR1 is SGHTA and CDR2 is FQGNSA. CDR3 nucleotide sequence: TGTGCCAGCAGCCCCCCCGGGACTAGGAAGTCTTCTTTT. Translated: CASSPPGTRKSSF.

This rearrangement joins TRBV19 to TRBJ1-5; TRBD1 agrees at 7 bases. The CDR3 runs 17 residues. Germline values: CDR1 LNHDA, CDR2 SQIVND (reference sequence). Losses at the gene ends were 6 bases for V and 0 bases for J; bases not matched to a gene: 11. CDR3 region: CASSPPTGSYSNQPQHF. CDR3 nucleotides: TGTGCCAGTAGCCCACCGACAGGGAGCTATAGCAATCAGCCCCAGCATTTT.

The V call is TRBV30, the J call TRBJ1-6; 8 bases match TRBD1. V lost 3 bases and J lost 9; bases outside the gene matches: 7. The CDR3 extends over 14 amino acids. The germline gives CDR1 GTSNPN, CDR2 SVGIG (reference sequence). The CDR3: CAWSLTGVGSPLHF. CDR3 DNA: TGTGCCTGGAGCCTGACAGGGGTTGGTTCACCCCTCCACTTT.

Here the CDR3 reads CASSVAGNTEAFF. CDR3 coding DNA: TGTGCCAGCAGCGTTGCGGGGAACACTGAAGCTTTCTTT. This chain links TRBV14 with TRBJ1-1; no clear D. Germline values: CDR1 SGHDN, CDR2 FVKESK. V was trimmed by 5 bases and J by 1 base, leaving 8 bases between them. There are 13 residues in the CDR3. Looking up the rest from reference TRBV14 and TRBJ1-1 gives the full variable domain: EAGVTQFPSHSVIEKGQTVTLRCDPISGHDNLYWYRRVMGKEIKFLLHFVKESKQDESGMPNNRFLAERTGGTYSTLKVQPAELEDSGVYFCASSVAGNTEAFFGQGTRLTVV.

This clone has a handful of counts. The rearrangement uses TRBV30 and TRBJ2-1, with 7 bases fitting TRBD2. The CDR3 contains 14 residues. V lost 1 base and J lost 4; bases outside the gene matches: 4. The germline CDR1 and CDR2 sequences are GTSNPN and SVGIG (reference sequence). In nucleotides, the CDR3 is TGTGCCTGGAGTGGTCTAGCGGTTTACAATGAGCAGTTCTTC. This encodes CAWSGLAVYNEQFF.

This chain joins TRBV7-6 and TRBJ2-3; TRBD2 agrees at 8 bases. CDR3 length: 17 residues. CDR1 is SGHVS and CDR2 is FNYEAQ in the germline V gene. J gave up 0 bases and V 2 bases, and 7 bases lay outside the gene matches. CDR3 region: CASSLSGTSRSTDTQYF. The CDR3 DNA follows: TGTGCCAGCAGCTTATCCGGGACTAGTAGGAGCACAGATACGCAGTATTTT.

The V call is TRBV7-2, the J call TRBJ2-3, with 13 bases identical to TRBD2. Germline V gene lookup returns CDR1 SGHTA and CDR2 FQGNSA. The CDR3 is 16 residues long. V dropped 5 bases and J dropped 2; count of bases not matched to a gene: 4. The CDR3 DNA sequence: TGTGCCAGCAGCACGGGACTAGCGGGGTTCACAGATACGCAGTATTTT. The encoded protein is CASSTGLAGFTDTQYF.

The chain is built from TRBV9 and TRBJ2-1; 11 nucleotides match TRBD2. The junction had 6 bases not matched to a gene; V was cut back by 3 bases and J by 7 bases. Per the germline V gene, CDR1 is SGDLS and CDR2 is YYNGEE. This CDR3 is 15 amino acids long. The CDR3 region is CASSATLAGVNEQFF. The CDR3 DNA sequence: TGTGCCAGCAGCGCTACACTAGCGGGGGTAAATGAGCAGTTCTTC.

J is TRBJ2-5 and V is TRBV2, with 10 bases matching TRBD1. The CDR3 is made up of 18 amino acids. Germline V gives CDR1 SNHLY, CDR2 FYNNEI. J was trimmed by 0 bases and V by 2 bases; bases with no gene match: 9. The CDR3 protein is CASSEMGQGPSNQETQYF. The DNA for the CDR3 is TGTGCCAGCAGTGAAATGGGACAGGGGCCGTCAAACCAAGAGACCCAGTACTTC.

This clone was detected only a few times. This sequence joins TRBV11-1 and TRBJ1-4, with 9 positions matching TRBD1. This CDR3 region has 14 residues. CDR1 and CDR2 (germline): SGHAT, FQDESV (reference sequence). Trimming removed 5 bases from V and 8 bases from J; junction bases left unmatched: 6. The CDR3 bases are TGTGCCAGCAGCCGGACAGGGGAGAGGGAAAAACTGTTTTTT. Protein product: CASSRTGEREKLFF.

The chain uses TRBV19 and TRBJ1-6, with 7 bases aligning to TRBD1. Per the germline V gene, CDR1 is LNHDA and CDR2 is SQIVND (reference sequence). V dropped 5 bases and J dropped 8; count of bases not matched to a gene: 9. CDR3 length: 15 amino acids. The CDR3 DNA reads as TGTGCCAGTAGTCAGTCATCGACAGGGTATTCACCCCTCCACTTT. The encoded protein is CASSQSSTGYSPLHF. The entire variable domain, with the rest obtained from reference TRBV19 and TRBJ1-6, is as follows: DGGITQSPKYLFRKEGQNVTLSCEQNLNHDAMYWYRQDPGQGLRLIYYSQIVNDFQKGDIAEGYSVSREKKESFPLTVTSAQKNPTAFYLCASSQSSTGYSPLHFGNGTRLTVT.

The genes are TRBV5-1 and TRBJ1-4, with D perhaps matching TRBD1 (5 bases). CDR1 and CDR2 (germline): SGHRS, YFSETQ. The length of the CDR3 is 14 residues. V was shortened by 4 bases and J by 5 bases, with 12 bases between the two germline ends. CDR3 DNA sequence: TGCGCCAGCAGCATAGGGGCCTCCAATGAAAAACTGTTTTTT. This gives the protein CASSIGASNEKLFF.

This clone was recorded a few times. The chain employs TRBV21-1 and TRBJ2-5; the table calls TRBD1, which could not be checked here. TRBV21-1 is classified as a pseudogene. The CDR3 has 13 amino acids. The CDR3 nucleotides read TGTGCCAGCAGCAATGGCCGCCAAGAGACCCAGTACTTC. This gives the protein CASSNGRQETQYF.

The chain is built from TRBV19 and TRBJ1-3; a weak D match, TRBD1 (6 bases). CDR3 length equals 13 residues. With 8 bases removed from V and 2 bases from J, the gap between germline ends came to 10 bases. The germline V gene encodes CDR1 LNHDA and CDR2 SQIVND (reference sequence). CDR3 nucleotides: TGTGCCAGTCGACAGGTAGCTGGAAACACCATATATTTT. It specifies CASRQVAGNTIYF. Full variable domain (rest looked up from reference TRBV19 and TRBJ1-3): DGGITQSPKYLFRKEGQNVTLSCEQNLNHDAMYWYRQDPGQGLRLIYYSQIVNDFQKGDIAEGYSVSREKKESFPLTVTSAQKNPTAFYLCASRQVAGNTIYFGEGSWLTVV.

V usage is TRBV5-1 and J usage is TRBJ2-5; D might be TRBD2 (6 bases). Germline loops: CDR1 SGHRS, CDR2 YFSETQ. Trimming pared 0 bases from V and 0 bases from J, leaving 15 bases between. The CDR3 is 17 residues long. This CDR3 is CASSLGVAEKYQETQYF. Written as DNA, the CDR3 is TGCGCCAGCAGCTTGGGCGTAGCGGAGAAGTACCAAGAGACCCAGTACTTC.